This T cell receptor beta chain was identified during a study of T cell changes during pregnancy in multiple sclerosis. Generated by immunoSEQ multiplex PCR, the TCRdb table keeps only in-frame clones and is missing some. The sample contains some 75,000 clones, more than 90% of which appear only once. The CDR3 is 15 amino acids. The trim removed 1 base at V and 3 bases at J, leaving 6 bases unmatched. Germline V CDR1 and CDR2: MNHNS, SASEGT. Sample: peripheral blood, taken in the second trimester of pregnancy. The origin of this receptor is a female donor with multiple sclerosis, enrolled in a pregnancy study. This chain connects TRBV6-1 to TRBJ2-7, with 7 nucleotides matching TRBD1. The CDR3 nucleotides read TGTGCCAGCAGTGAAGGACAGGGTCCCCTCTACGAGCAGTACTTC. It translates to CASSEGQGPLYEQYF.